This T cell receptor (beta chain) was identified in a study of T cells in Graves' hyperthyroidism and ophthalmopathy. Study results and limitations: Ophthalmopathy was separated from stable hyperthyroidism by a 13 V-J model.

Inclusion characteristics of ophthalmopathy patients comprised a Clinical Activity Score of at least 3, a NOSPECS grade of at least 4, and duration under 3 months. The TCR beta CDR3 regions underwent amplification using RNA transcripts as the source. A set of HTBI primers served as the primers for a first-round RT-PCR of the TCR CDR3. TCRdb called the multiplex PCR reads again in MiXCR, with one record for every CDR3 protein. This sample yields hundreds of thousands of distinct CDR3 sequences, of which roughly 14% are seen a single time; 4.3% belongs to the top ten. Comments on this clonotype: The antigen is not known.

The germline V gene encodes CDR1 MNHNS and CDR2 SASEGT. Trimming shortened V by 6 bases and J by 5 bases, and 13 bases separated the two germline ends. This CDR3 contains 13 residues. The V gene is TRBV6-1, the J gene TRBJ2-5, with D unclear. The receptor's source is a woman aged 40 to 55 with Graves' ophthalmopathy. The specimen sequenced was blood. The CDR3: CASSPAGVETQYF. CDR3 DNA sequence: TGTGCCAGCAGCCCTGCTGGGGTCGAGACCCAGTACTTC.